Below are 9 T cell receptor beta chains sequenced from a single sample in a study of T cells in Graves' hyperthyroidism and ophthalmopathy. TCR beta CDR3 regions were amplified from RNA. First-round RT-PCR targeting the TCR CDR3 was performed with the HTBI primer set. TCRdb itself ran the multiplex PCR reads through MiXCR, one entry per CDR3 protein. There are about 740,000 distinct CDR3 sequences in the sample; 14% occur only once, and approximately 10% lies in the top ten. Sample: blood. Every receptor here comes from a woman aged 18-29 years with Graves' hyperthyroidism.

The CDR3 bases are TGTGCCAGCAGCTTAGGCCCGTTGATGGAAGCTTTCTTT. Amino acids: CASSLGPLMEAFF. This chain links TRBV7-6 with TRBJ1-1; D is ambiguous. V was pared by 1 base and J by 8 bases, with 11 bases between. The germline CDR1 and CDR2 sequences are SGHVS and FNYEAQ. The CDR3 loop spans 13 amino acids.

This clonotype was seen repeatedly, ten times or more. The V call is TRBV27, the J call TRBJ1-1; D perhaps matches TRBD1 (5 bases). V was clipped by 7 bases and J by 5 bases, with 17 bases between them. This CDR3 is 14 amino acids long. Germline values: CDR1 MNHEY, CDR2 SMNVEV (reference sequence). The CDR3 sequence: CASNPWGTGTEAFF. CDR3 DNA sequence: TGTGCCAGCAACCCATGGGGCACCGGGACTGAAGCTTTCTTT.

This clonotype was observed many times. The chain recombines TRBV11-2 with TRBJ2-4, with 7 bases matching TRBD1. The length of the CDR3 is 15 residues. The trim removed 1 base at V and 1 base at J, leaving 1 base unmatched. Germline CDR1 is SGHAT and CDR2 is FQNNGV. DNA for the CDR3: TGTGCCAGCAGCTTAGGCAGGGGGGCCAAAAACATTCAGTACTTC. It translates to CASSLGRGAKNIQYF.

This chain connects TRBV6-1 to TRBJ2-6, with D possibly being TRBD1 (5 bases). V was clipped by 7 bases and J by 0 bases, with 19 bases between them. Germline CDR1 is MNHNS and CDR2 is SASEGT. This CDR3 has 18 residues. The CDR3 bases are TGTGCCAGCATTGGTAGGGGCTGGGGTGACTCTGGGGCCAACGTCCTGACTTTC. Encoded protein: CASIGRGWGDSGANVLTF.

This clonotype was counted only a few times. V is TRBV6-2 or TRBV6-3 and J is TRBJ1-1, with D possibly matching TRBD1 (6 bases). Trimming took 0 bases from V and 2 from J, leaving 13 bases between them. Germline V CDR1 and CDR2: MNHEY, SVGEGT. This CDR3 has 16 amino acids. CDR3 sequence reads: CASSYSSPGTNTEAFF. CDR3 DNA sequence: TGTGCCAGCAGTTACTCGAGTCCGGGGACAAACACTGAAGCTTTCTTT.

This chain connects TRBV10-3 to TRBJ2-1; the match to TRBD1 covers 10 bases. Germline V gene data show CDR1 as ENHRY and CDR2 as SYGVKD. The CDR3 has 18 amino acids. With V trimmed by 0 bases and J by 2 bases, 7 bases remained unmatched. The CDR3 coding sequence is TGTGCCATCAGTGAGTCCTGGACAGGGGGAAGTACCTACAATGAGCAGTTCTTC. Protein: CAISESWTGGSTYNEQFF.

In this sample, this clonotype turned up many times. The V call is TRBV18, the J call TRBJ2-1; possibly TRBD1 for D (6 bases). Deletions cut 3 bases from V and 6 bases from J, with 15 bases between. The CDR3 consists of 15 residues. Germline V lookup: CDR1 KGHSH, CDR2 LQKENI. This chain's CDR3 is CASSPGWGLGNEQFF. CDR3 DNA sequence: TGTGCCAGCTCACCCGGGTGGGGGCTGGGCAATGAGCAGTTCTTC.

At least ten counts were recorded for this clonotype. The chain employs TRBV4-1 and TRBJ1-2; unclear D gene. CDR1 MGHRA and CDR2 YSYEKL come from the germline V gene. Trimming stripped 2 bases from V and 0 bases from J, with 10 bases between. The CDR3 has 15 amino acids. The CDR3 protein is CASSQLESANYGYTF. The CDR3 DNA sequence: TGCGCCAGCAGCCAACTAGAATCGGCTAACTATGGCTACACCTTC.

This clonotype came up a few times. The V and J genes are TRBV11-2 and TRBJ2-6; TRBD2 might be the D (7 bases). V dropped 8 bases and J dropped 0 bases, with 20 bases sitting between them. The CDR3 has 18 residues. The germline gives CDR1 SGHAT, CDR2 FQNNGV. The CDR3 loop reads CASDVRGGLASGANVLTF. As DNA, the CDR3 is TGTGCCAGCGACGTTAGGGGGGGATTGGCCTCTGGGGCCAACGTCCTGACTTTC.